The text below deals with one T cell receptor beta chain. This record belongs to a study of blood T cell repertoires in COVID-19. On the study more broadly: Samples came from the United States, Italy and Spain, spanning acute and convalescent COVID-19. T cells, B-cell-depleted T cells, or PBMCs supplied cDNA or gDNA.

Under the authors' procedure: By means of reference gene primer amplification, nucleated cell counts were estimated. Data came from immunoSEQ multiplex PCR; TCRdb stores just in-frame clones and leaves some out. That table supplies the V and J calls and clone size; D and trimming were determined from the DNA. The sample has 55,000 to 65,000 clones; roughly 87% are singletons. Specimen: peripheral blood. The clonotype originates from a man older than 75 in a cohort sampled during active COVID-19.

The CDR3 loop reads CAWSVLLNEQYF. The CDR3 region has the DNA TGTGCCTGGAGTGTACTTTTAAACGAGCAGTACTTC. The chain is built from TRBV30 and TRBJ2-7; D is undetermined. V lost 0 bases and J 5 bases, leaving 8 bases between the germline ends. The germline CDR1 and CDR2 sequences are GTSNPN and SVGIG (reference sequence). The CDR3 covers 12 residues.